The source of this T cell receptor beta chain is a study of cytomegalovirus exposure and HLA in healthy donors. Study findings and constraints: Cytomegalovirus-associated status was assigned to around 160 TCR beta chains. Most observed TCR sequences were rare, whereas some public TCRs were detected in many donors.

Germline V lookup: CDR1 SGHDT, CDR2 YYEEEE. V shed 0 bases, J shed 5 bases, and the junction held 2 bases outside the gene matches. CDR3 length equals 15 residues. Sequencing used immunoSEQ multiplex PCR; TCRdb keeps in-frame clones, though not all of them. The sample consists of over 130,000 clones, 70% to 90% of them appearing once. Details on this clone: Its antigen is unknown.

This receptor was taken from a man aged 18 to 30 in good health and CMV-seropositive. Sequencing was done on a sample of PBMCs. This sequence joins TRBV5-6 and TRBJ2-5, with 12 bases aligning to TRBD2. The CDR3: CASSLASGRGETQYF. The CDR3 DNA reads TGTGCCAGCAGCTTGGCTAGCGGGAGGGGGGAGACCCAGTACTTC.